A selection of T cell receptor beta chains follows, all from one sample in a study of T-cell reconstitution after alpha-beta-depleted transplantation in children. TCRdb analysed the PCR reads with MiXCR anew, one entry per CDR3 protein. The sample has 8,600 or so distinct CDR3 sequences; around 17% are singletons. The material sequenced was PBMCs, mostly from graft donor cells, taken 60 days after TCRalphabeta/CD19-depleted stem cell transplant. The source is a girl less than two years old who had a stem cell transplant for combined immunodeficiency, so the T cells may come from the graft donor. The CDR3 runs from the conserved cysteine through the conserved F or W. A D gene is named only where the DNA matches it firmly. Expanded clones get a size class; other rows say once, few or many, or leave the size out.

NA	TRBV11-3	TRBD2	TRBJ2-3	CASSLGLAGATDTQYF	TGTGCCAGCAGCTTAGGCCTAGCGGGAGCCACAGATACGCAGTATTTT
NA	TRBV9	NA	TRBJ2-7	CASSVDMEGEQYF	TGTGCCAGCAGCGTAGATATGGAGGGCGAGCAGTACTTC
few	TRBV6-6	NA	TRBJ2-3	CASSSSGGHTQYF	TGTGCCAGCAGTTCCTCAGGAGGCCATACGCAGTATTTT
many	TRBV6-5	NA	TRBJ2-1	CASSRGGEQFF	TGTGCCAGCAGCCGTGGGGGTGAGCAGTTCTTC
few	TRBV2	TRBD2	TRBJ2-7	CASKGVLAGYYEQYF	TGTGCCAGCAAAGGGGTGCTAGCGGGATATTACGAGCAGTACTTC
many	TRBV9	NA	TRBJ2-2	CAWDMTGPGELFF	TGTGCCTGGGACATGACAGGCCCCGGGGAGCTGTTTTTT
NA	TRBV20-1	NA	TRBJ2-3	CSATERAGGRDTQYF	TGCAGTGCTACAGAGAGAGCGGGCGGCCGAGATACGCAGTATTTT
few	TRBV7-2	NA	TRBJ2-6	CASNRPPSTVMSGANVLTF	TGTGCCAGCAACCGGCCCCCCTCAACTGTTATGTCTGGGGCCAACGTCCTGACTTTC
few	TRBV6-5	TRBD1	TRBJ1-2	CASSTYRGPYPANYGYTF	TGTGCCAGCAGTACCTACAGGGGGCCGTACCCAGCTAACTATGGCTACACCTTC
NA	TRBV4-3	NA	TRBJ1-2	CASSQDTEYGYTF	TGCGCCAGCAGCCAAGATACGGAGTATGGCTACACCTTC